A selection of T cell receptor beta chains follows, all from one sample in a study of T-cell memory formation after mild COVID-19. TCRdb reprocessed the 5' RACE reads with MiXCR, giving one entry per CDR3 protein. This repertoire shows almost 250,000 distinct CDR3 sequences, 15% found once; its top ten account for 2.1%. Sequencing was performed on PBMCs or a T cell subset sorted from them (not recorded which). These receptor sequences come from an adult woman who had mild COVID-19 (a few samples of this study predate the infection). Cell type and time point are not known. Each CDR3 is given with its conserved first and last residue. The D gene is left open where the match is weak.

CDR3 protein: CASSPRQREAFF
V gene: TRBV3-1
D gene: .

CDR3 protein: CASTRSLTGELFF
V gene: TRBV6-2/TRBV6-3
D gene: .

CDR3 protein: CSARDRGALFGQPQHF
V gene: TRBV20-1
D gene: TRBD1

CDR3 protein: CASSLCPDRVSERGNEQFF
V gene: TRBV23-1
D gene: TRBD1

CDR3 protein: CASSYDGHNQPQHF
V gene: TRBV12-3/TRBV12-4
D gene: .

CDR3 protein: CASSDRVNTEAFF
V gene: TRBV6-1
D gene: .

CDR3 protein: CASSIDRNTEAFF
V gene: TRBV12-3/TRBV12-4
D gene: .

CDR3 protein: CASSQLAGGVTDTQYF
V gene: TRBV11-2
D gene: TRBD2

CDR3 protein: CSARDPTGVYGYTF
V gene: TRBV20-1
D gene: .

CDR3 protein: CASRDLTTGQPGNTIYF
V gene: TRBV9
D gene: .

CDR3 protein: CSARVPGNTDTQYF
V gene: TRBV20-1
D gene: .

CDR3 protein: CASSENNSPLHF
V gene: TRBV2
D gene: .

CDR3 protein: CASSPPRGRLNTEAFF
V gene: TRBV3-1
D gene: .

CDR3 protein: CASSPGTFPRGGSEQYF
V gene: TRBV4-1
D gene: .

CDR3 protein: CASSWRRDTGELFF
V gene: TRBV9
D gene: .

CDR3 protein: CASTQTGDQPQHF
V gene: TRBV7-9
D gene: TRBD1

CDR3 protein: CASSFLLGEQFF
V gene: TRBV7-3
D gene: .

CDR3 protein: CASRFSPAGTDTQYF
V gene: TRBV12-3/TRBV12-4
D gene: .

CDR3 protein: CASSLGIDDEQYF
V gene: TRBV12-3/TRBV12-4
D gene: .

CDR3 protein: CASSSRGGTEAFF
V gene: TRBV5-1
D gene: .

CDR3 protein: CASGQGADFGGEAFF
V gene: TRBV12-3/TRBV12-4
D gene: TRBD1

CDR3 protein: CASSPNRDRSYEQYF
V gene: TRBV6-2/TRBV6-3
D gene: TRBD1

CDR3 protein: CASSLVAGDRTGELFF
V gene: TRBV5-1
D gene: TRBD2

CDR3 protein: CASSHIIRGGRENTEAFF
V gene: TRBV4-1
D gene: .

CDR3 protein: CAISGGQGIAGTEAFF
V gene: TRBV10-3
D gene: TRBD1

CDR3 protein: CASSLKGQGYYEQYF
V gene: TRBV7-2
D gene: TRBD1